The following is a T cell receptor (beta chain) sequence with its context. These data originate in a study of CD8 T cells in Susac syndrome. The junction had 8 bases not matched to a gene; V was cut back by 0 bases and J by 6 bases. The germline V gene has CDR1 MNHEY and CDR2 SVGEGT. The CDR3 covers 16 residues. It was with random hexamers that roughly 0.5 to 1 ug RNA was reverse transcribed. TCRdb used MiXCR to reprocess the immunoSEQ multiplex PCR reads, holding one entry per CDR3 protein. The sample consists of hundreds of thousands of distinct CDR3 sequences, about 94% of them appearing once. The chain couples TRBV6-2 or TRBV6-3 to TRBJ1-2; 9 positions match TRBD1. The clonotype comes from a human donor with Susac syndrome. The sequenced sample consisted of CD4+ T cells from PBMCs. The DNA of the CDR3 is TGTGCCAGCAGTTACTCAGCTGGACAGGGGAAGAATGGCTACACCTTC. Translating it yields CASSYSAGQGKNGYTF.